The rows below give T cell receptor beta chains drawn from one sample of a study of blood T cell repertoires in COVID-19. This table comes from immunoSEQ multiplex PCR, and its TCRdb copy is limited to in-frame clones, with some not included. The sample has around 46,000 clones; over 75% are singletons. Source material: peripheral blood. The receptor source for this set is a woman of 80 years or more with COVID-19, enrolled during active disease. The CDR3 runs from the conserved cysteine through the conserved F or W. Each record gives: V gene, D gene, J gene, clone size, CDR3 protein, CDR3 DNA. A D gene is named only where the DNA matches it firmly. Expanded clones are given a class, and other clones once, few, many or no size at all.

V gene: TRBV5-6; D gene: TRBD1; J gene: TRBJ1-2; clone size: .; CDR3 protein: CASGLQGSRGYTF; CDR3 DNA: TGTGCCAGCGGGCTACAGGGGTCGCGGGGCTACACCTTC
V gene: TRBV18; D gene: TRBD1; J gene: TRBJ1-2; clone size: many; CDR3 protein: CASSPVTGGYGYTF; CDR3 DNA: TGTGCCAGCTCACCCGTGACAGGGGGCTATGGCTACACCTTC
V gene: TRBV25-1; D gene: .; J gene: TRBJ1-2; clone size: .; CDR3 protein: CASSDPLHYGYTF; CDR3 DNA: TGTGCCAGCAGTGACCCCCTTCACTATGGCTACACCTTC
V gene: TRBV7-9; D gene: TRBD2; J gene: TRBJ2-1; clone size: .; CDR3 protein: CASSSLAGGLEQFF; CDR3 DNA: TGTGCCAGCAGCTCCTTAGCGGGAGGGCTTGAGCAGTTCTTC
V gene: TRBV29-1; D gene: .; J gene: TRBJ1-2; clone size: .; CDR3 protein: CSVEDGEYGYTF; CDR3 DNA: TGCAGCGTTGAAGATGGGGAGTATGGCTACACCTTC
V gene: TRBV27; D gene: .; J gene: TRBJ2-2; clone size: .; CDR3 protein: CASSLYGDTGELFF; CDR3 DNA: TGTGCCAGCAGTTTATACGGTGACACCGGGGAGCTGTTTTTT
V gene: TRBV28; D gene: .; J gene: TRBJ1-2; clone size: .; CDR3 protein: CASNTGAPYGYTF; CDR3 DNA: TGTGCCAGCAATACAGGAGCTCCCTATGGCTACACCTTC
V gene: TRBV6-6; D gene: TRBD1; J gene: TRBJ1-1; clone size: .; CDR3 protein: CASSPTKDRDTEAFF; CDR3 DNA: TGTGCCAGCAGCCCCACTAAGGACAGGGACACTGAAGCTTTCTTT
V gene: TRBV7-2; D gene: TRBD2; J gene: TRBJ2-1; clone size: .; CDR3 protein: CASSFQSGTGNEQFF; CDR3 DNA: TGTGCCAGCAGCTTTCAGAGCGGGACGGGCAATGAGCAGTTCTTC
V gene: TRBV6-1; D gene: TRBD2; J gene: TRBJ2-5; clone size: .; CDR3 protein: CASSETSGGAKTQYF; CDR3 DNA: TGTGCCAGCAGTGAAACTAGCGGGGGGGCGAAGACCCAGTACTTC
V gene: TRBV19; D gene: TRBD2; J gene: TRBJ2-1; clone size: .; CDR3 protein: CASIGPSGRGYEQFF; CDR3 DNA: TGTGCCAGTATAGGGCCTAGCGGGAGAGGATATGAGCAGTTCTTC
V gene: TRBV5-6; D gene: TRBD1; J gene: TRBJ2-7; clone size: .; CDR3 protein: CASSSIGTGGSYEQYF; CDR3 DNA: TGTGCCAGCAGCTCGATCGGGACAGGGGGTAGTTACGAGCAGTACTTC
V gene: TRBV10-3; D gene: .; J gene: TRBJ2-7; clone size: .; CDR3 protein: CAISEIPGVSYEQYF; CDR3 DNA: TGTGCCATCAGTGAGATACCGGGAGTCTCCTACGAGCAGTACTTC
V gene: TRBV5-6; D gene: .; J gene: TRBJ1-5; clone size: .; CDR3 protein: CASSLAGGGNQPQHF; CDR3 DNA: TGTGCCAGCAGCTTGGCTGGGGGGGGCAATCAGCCCCAGCATTTT
V gene: TRBV5-4; D gene: .; J gene: TRBJ1-2; clone size: .; CDR3 protein: CASSLGLSAANYGYTF; CDR3 DNA: TGTGCCAGCAGCTTGGGGTTGTCCGCGGCTAACTATGGCTACACCTTC
V gene: TRBV19; D gene: TRBD2; J gene: TRBJ2-7; clone size: .; CDR3 protein: CASSMAPGLADYGSYEQYF; CDR3 DNA: TGTGCCAGTAGTATGGCCCCGGGACTAGCGGATTACGGCTCCTACGAGCAGTACTTC
V gene: TRBV2; D gene: .; J gene: TRBJ2-1; clone size: few; CDR3 protein: CASSWDNGRSEQFF; CDR3 DNA: TGTGCCAGCAGTTGGGACAATGGTAGATCTGAGCAGTTCTTC
V gene: TRBV18; D gene: .; J gene: TRBJ1-2; clone size: .; CDR3 protein: CASSPNNYGYTF; CDR3 DNA: TGTGCCAGCTCACCCAATAACTATGGCTACACCTTC
V gene: TRBV6-1; D gene: .; J gene: TRBJ1-5; clone size: .; CDR3 protein: CASSEAGGGHQPQHF; CDR3 DNA: TGTGCCAGCAGTGAAGCCGGTGGAGGGCATCAGCCCCAGCATTTT
V gene: TRBV27; D gene: .; J gene: TRBJ2-7; clone size: .; CDR3 protein: CASSLGFGRLVYEQYF; CDR3 DNA: TGTGCCAGCAGTTTAGGGTTTGGCAGGTTGGTCTACGAGCAGTACTTC
V gene: TRBV21-1; D gene: .; J gene: TRBJ1-4; clone size: .; CDR3 protein: CASSKESTGATNEKLFF; CDR3 DNA: TGTGCCAGCAGCAAAGAATCTACAGGAGCAACTAATGAAAAACTGTTTTTT
V gene: TRBV11-3; D gene: TRBD1; J gene: TRBJ1-1; clone size: .; CDR3 protein: CASSSLRTGAGNTEAFF; CDR3 DNA: TGTGCCAGCAGCTCCCTAAGGACAGGGGCTGGGAACACTGAAGCTTTCTTT
V gene: TRBV5-1; D gene: .; J gene: TRBJ2-2; clone size: .; CDR3 protein: CASSIRGVTTGELFF; CDR3 DNA: TGCGCCAGCAGCATCAGGGGGGTTACCACCGGGGAGCTGTTTTTT
V gene: TRBV7-2; D gene: TRBD1; J gene: TRBJ2-1; clone size: .; CDR3 protein: CASSPDRAVVNEQFF; CDR3 DNA: TGTGCCAGCAGCCCGGACAGGGCGGTGGTCAATGAGCAGTTCTTC
V gene: TRBV28; D gene: TRBD1; J gene: TRBJ1-2; clone size: .; CDR3 protein: CASSLTGGAGGYTF; CDR3 DNA: TGTGCCAGCAGTTTGACAGGGGGCGCTGGTGGCTACACCTTC
V gene: TRBV6-5; D gene: .; J gene: TRBJ1-2; clone size: .; CDR3 protein: CASSYQGGYGYTF; CDR3 DNA: TGTGCCAGCAGTTACCAAGGGGGCTATGGCTACACCTTC
V gene: TRBV19; D gene: .; J gene: TRBJ2-6; clone size: .; CDR3 protein: CASTKTGSGANVLTF; CDR3 DNA: TGTGCCAGTACTAAAACAGGGTCCGGGGCCAACGTCCTGACTTTC
V gene: TRBV6-5; D gene: TRBD2; J gene: TRBJ2-1; clone size: .; CDR3 protein: CASRGAGANEQFF; CDR3 DNA: TGTGCCAGTCGTGGAGCGGGGGCAAATGAGCAGTTCTTC
V gene: TRBV7-2; D gene: TRBD1; J gene: TRBJ2-4; clone size: .; CDR3 protein: CASSPPGGRNIQYF; CDR3 DNA: TGTGCCAGCAGCCCCCCAGGGGGCCGGAACATTCAGTACTTC
V gene: TRBV14; D gene: .; J gene: TRBJ1-1; clone size: few; CDR3 protein: CASSQDTKAFF; CDR3 DNA: TGTGCCAGCAGCCAAGATACAAAAGCTTTCTTT
V gene: TRBV15; D gene: .; J gene: TRBJ1-1; clone size: .; CDR3 protein: CATSRARAGNTEAFF; CDR3 DNA: TGTGCCACCAGCAGAGCCAGGGCCGGGAACACTGAAGCTTTCTTT
V gene: TRBV5-1; D gene: .; J gene: TRBJ1-4; clone size: .; CDR3 protein: CASSLYAGAPNEKLFF; CDR3 DNA: TGCGCCAGCAGCTTGTATGCGGGGGCCCCTAATGAAAAACTGTTTTTT
V gene: TRBV4-2; D gene: TRBD2; J gene: TRBJ2-5; clone size: .; CDR3 protein: CASSQGGGRPQETQYF; CDR3 DNA: TGTGCCAGCAGCCAAGGGGGCGGGAGACCACAAGAGACCCAGTACTTC
V gene: TRBV5-1; D gene: .; J gene: TRBJ2-6; clone size: .; CDR3 protein: CASSLGRASGANVLTF; CDR3 DNA: TGCGCCAGCAGCTTGGGCAGGGCGTCCGGGGCCAACGTCCTGACTTTC
V gene: TRBV4-2; D gene: TRBD2; J gene: TRBJ2-7; clone size: .; CDR3 protein: CASSPIAGGPEEQYF; CDR3 DNA: TGTGCCAGCAGTCCAATAGCGGGAGGGCCTGAGGAGCAGTACTTC
V gene: TRBV28; D gene: TRBD1; J gene: TRBJ1-2; clone size: .; CDR3 protein: CASSLPQGAGGYTF; CDR3 DNA: TGTGCCAGCAGTTTGCCCCAGGGGGCGGGTGGCTACACCTTC
V gene: TRBV3-1/TRBV3-2; D gene: .; J gene: TRBJ1-5; clone size: .; CDR3 protein: CASSQDRFQPQHF; CDR3 DNA: TGTGCCAGCAGCCAAGATCGGTTTCAGCCCCAGCATTTT
V gene: TRBV5-4; D gene: .; J gene: TRBJ1-6; clone size: few; CDR3 protein: CASSSGPGGYNSPLHF; CDR3 DNA: TGTGCCAGCAGCTCCGGTCCTGGGGGGTATAATTCACCCCTCCACTTT
V gene: TRBV2; D gene: .; J gene: TRBJ2-2; clone size: .; CDR3 protein: CASSELGDTGELFF; CDR3 DNA: TGTGCCAGCAGTGAACTAGGGGACACCGGGGAGCTGTTTTTT
V gene: TRBV24-1; D gene: TRBD2; J gene: TRBJ2-3; clone size: .; CDR3 protein: CATSDWGRATDTQYF; CDR3 DNA: TGTGCCACCAGTGATTGGGGGAGGGCGACAGATACGCAGTATTTT
V gene: TRBV18; D gene: .; J gene: TRBJ2-1; clone size: .; CDR3 protein: CASSPEGTPQFF; CDR3 DNA: TGTGCCAGCTCCCCGGAGGGGACTCCCCAGTTCTTC
V gene: TRBV6-5; D gene: TRBD1; J gene: TRBJ1-5; clone size: once; CDR3 protein: CASRRDRVGNQPQHF; CDR3 DNA: TGTGCCAGCAGGCGGGACAGGGTCGGCAATCAGCCCCAGCATTTT
V gene: TRBV7-9; D gene: .; J gene: TRBJ1-1; clone size: .; CDR3 protein: CASSLALGGSGTEAFF; CDR3 DNA: TGTGCCAGCAGCTTAGCCTTGGGGGGGAGTGGCACTGAAGCTTTCTTT
V gene: TRBV5-1; D gene: .; J gene: TRBJ2-5; clone size: .; CDR3 protein: CASRPSGEQETQYF; CDR3 DNA: TGCGCCAGCAGACCCTCAGGGGAACAAGAGACCCAGTACTTC
V gene: TRBV6-5; D gene: TRBD1; J gene: TRBJ2-7; clone size: .; CDR3 protein: CASSHPPDRNYEQYF; CDR3 DNA: TGTGCCAGCAGTCATCCCCCGGACAGGAACTACGAGCAGTACTTC
V gene: TRBV28; D gene: TRBD1; J gene: TRBJ2-7; clone size: .; CDR3 protein: CASTEDRSSYEQYF; CDR3 DNA: TGTGCCAGCACGGAGGACAGGAGCTCCTACGAGCAGTACTTC
V gene: TRBV11-2; D gene: TRBD2; J gene: TRBJ2-2; clone size: .; CDR3 protein: CASSPISGKNSGELFF; CDR3 DNA: TGTGCCAGCAGCCCAATTAGCGGGAAGAACTCCGGGGAGCTGTTTTTT
V gene: TRBV28; D gene: TRBD1; J gene: TRBJ1-4; clone size: .; CDR3 protein: CASRPEAGTAEKLFF; CDR3 DNA: TGTGCCAGCAGACCTGAAGCCGGGACAGCTGAAAAACTGTTTTTT